This T cell receptor (beta chain) stems from a study of neurological immune-mediated disorders. This clonotype was detected ten times or more. One entry per CDR3 protein results from TCRdb running MiXCR on the 5' RACE reads. The profile covers about 66,000 distinct CDR3 sequences, with 3.9% appearing a single time and about 1.5% taken by the ten largest. This TCR was sampled from a man younger than 40 with multiple sclerosis. The sequenced material came from PBMCs.

The CDR3 bases are TGCGCCAGCAGCTTGGGGCCGGGTTTACGCACAACTAATGAAAAACTGTTTTTT. Translating it yields CASSLGPGLRTTNEKLFF. The rearrangement links TRBV5-1 to TRBJ1-4; no clear D. The ends were cut back, 0 bases at V and 0 bases at J, with 15 bases in the middle. This CDR3 region has 18 residues. Germline V lookup: CDR1 SGHRS, CDR2 YFSETQ. Variable domain in full (rest from reference TRBV5-1 and TRBJ1-4): KAGVTQTPRYLIKTRGQQVTLSCSPISGHRSVSWYQQTPGQGLQFLFEYFSETQRNKGNFPGRFSGRQFSNSRSEMNVSTLELGDSALYLCASSLGPGLRTTNEKLFFGSGTQLSVL.